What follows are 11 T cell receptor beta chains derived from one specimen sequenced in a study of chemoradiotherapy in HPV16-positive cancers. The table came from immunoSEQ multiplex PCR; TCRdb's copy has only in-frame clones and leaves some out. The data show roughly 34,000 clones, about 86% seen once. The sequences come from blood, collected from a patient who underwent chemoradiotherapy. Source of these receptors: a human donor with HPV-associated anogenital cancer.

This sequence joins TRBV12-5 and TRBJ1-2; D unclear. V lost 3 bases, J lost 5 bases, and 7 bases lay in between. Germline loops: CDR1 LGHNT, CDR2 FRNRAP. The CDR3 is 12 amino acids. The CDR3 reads CASGLGPYGYTF. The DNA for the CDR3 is TGTGCTAGTGGTTTAGGTCCTTATGGCTACACCTTC.

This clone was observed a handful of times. The CDR3 loop reads CASTTEDSISYGYTF. CDR3 bases: TGCGCCAGCACCACTGAGGACAGTATCTCATATGGCTACACCTTC. V is TRBV5-1 and J is TRBJ1-2; a weak D match, TRBD1 (6 bases). Germline assignment: CDR1 SGHRS and CDR2 YFSETQ. There are 15 residues in the CDR3. Between the trimmed V and J ends, which lost 6 bases and 5 bases, there was a span of 20 bases.

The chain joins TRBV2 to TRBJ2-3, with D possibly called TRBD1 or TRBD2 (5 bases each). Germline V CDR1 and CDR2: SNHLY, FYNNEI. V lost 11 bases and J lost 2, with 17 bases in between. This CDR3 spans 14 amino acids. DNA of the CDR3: TGTGCCGCCACATTAAGGGGAGTCACAGATACGCAGTATTTT. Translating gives CAATLRGVTDTQYF.

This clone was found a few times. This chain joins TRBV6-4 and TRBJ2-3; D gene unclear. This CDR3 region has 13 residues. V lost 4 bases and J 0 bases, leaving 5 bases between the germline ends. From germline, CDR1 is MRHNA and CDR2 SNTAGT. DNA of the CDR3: TGTGCCAGCAGTGGGGCTAGCACAGATACGCAGTATTTT. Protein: CASSGASTDTQYF.

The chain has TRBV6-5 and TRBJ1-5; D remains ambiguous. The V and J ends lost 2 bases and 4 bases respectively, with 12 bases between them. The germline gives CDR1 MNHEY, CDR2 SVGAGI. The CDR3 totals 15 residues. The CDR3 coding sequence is TGTGCCAGCAGTTACGGAACCGGGCTGAATCAGCCCCAGCATTTT. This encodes CASSYGTGLNQPQHF.

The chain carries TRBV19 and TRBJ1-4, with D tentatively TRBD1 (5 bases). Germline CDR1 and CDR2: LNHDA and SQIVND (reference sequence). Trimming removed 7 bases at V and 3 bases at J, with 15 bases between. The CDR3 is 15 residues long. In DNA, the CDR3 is TGTGCCAGTATGGGGTCGACAGCGGCTAATGAAAAACTGTTTTTT. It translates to CASMGSTAANEKLFF.

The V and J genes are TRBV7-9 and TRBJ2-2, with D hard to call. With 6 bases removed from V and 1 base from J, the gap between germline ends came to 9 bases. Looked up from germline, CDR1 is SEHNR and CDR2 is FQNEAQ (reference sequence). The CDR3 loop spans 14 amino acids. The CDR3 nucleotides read TGTGCCAGCAGACCGTCTCAGAACACCGGGGAGCTGTTTTTT. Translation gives CASRPSQNTGELFF.

CDR3 protein: CASNMGLAGGGDTQYF. The CDR3, as DNA: TGCGCCAGCAATATGGGACTAGCGGGGGGTGGAGATACGCAGTATTTT. The chain combines TRBV10-2 with TRBJ2-3; 15 bases agree with TRBD2. The CDR3 covers 16 residues. The germline V gene has CDR1 WSHSY and CDR2 SAAADI. V trimming: 7 bases; J trimming: 5 bases; junction bases outside the gene matches: 7.

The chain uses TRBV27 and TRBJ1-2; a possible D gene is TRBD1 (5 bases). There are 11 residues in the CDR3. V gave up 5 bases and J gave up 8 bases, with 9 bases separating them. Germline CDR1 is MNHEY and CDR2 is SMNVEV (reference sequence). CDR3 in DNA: TGTGCCAGCAGTCCAGGGAAGGGCTACACCTTC. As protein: CASSPGKGYTF.

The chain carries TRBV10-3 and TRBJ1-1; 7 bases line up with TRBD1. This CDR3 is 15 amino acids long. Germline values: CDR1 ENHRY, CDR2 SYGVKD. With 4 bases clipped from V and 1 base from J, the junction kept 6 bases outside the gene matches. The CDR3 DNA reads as TGTGCCATCAGTGGGGCTTGGACAGGGAACACTGAAGCTTTCTTT. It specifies CAISGAWTGNTEAFF.

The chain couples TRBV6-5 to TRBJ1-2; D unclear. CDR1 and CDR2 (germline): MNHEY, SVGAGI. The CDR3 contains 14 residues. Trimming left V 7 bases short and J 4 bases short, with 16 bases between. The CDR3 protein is CASTDNIHGYGYTF. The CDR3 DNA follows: TGTGCCAGCACCGATAATATACATGGCTATGGCTACACCTTC.